This TCR beta chain was identified in a study of T cell responses to AZD1222 COVID-19 vaccine. The CDR3 loop spans 19 amino acids. Germline-derived CDR1 and CDR2 are SGHTA and FQGNSA. V lost 2 bases, J lost 3 bases, and 23 bases lay in between. Profiled with immunoSEQ multiplex PCR; TCRdb holds only in-frame clones, not every one. The data contain roughly 150,000 clones, 80% to 90% of them singletons. The V and J genes are TRBV7-2 and TRBJ2-1; TRBD1 might be the D (5 bases). The source is an adult in good health. The sample in question was peripheral blood, obtained on day 0 of AZD1222 vaccination. This CDR3 is CASSLFPGRGYRNYNEQFF. The CDR3 region has the DNA TGTGCCAGCAGCTTATTCCCAGGGCGCGGATACAGGAACTACAATGAGCAGTTCTTC.